Sequencing of this T cell receptor (beta chain) was carried out in a study of CD8 T cells in Susac syndrome. The authors reverse transcribed roughly 0.5 to 1 ug RNA with random hexamers. TCRdb called the immunoSEQ multiplex PCR reads again in MiXCR, with one record for every CDR3 protein. This sample has some 170,000 distinct CDR3 sequences, with 93% found just once. The CD8+ and CD4+ T cells were isolated magnetically using a negative isolation approach, whereas the TEMRA cells were enriched by FACS. This CDR3 has 13 amino acids. Germline V lookup: CDR1 LGHDT, CDR2 YNNKEL (reference sequence). Trimming left V 6 bases short and J 1 base short, with 9 bases between.

The clonotype was recovered from a human donor in good health. What was sequenced was CD4+ T cells from PBMCs. The chain carries TRBV3-1 and TRBJ1-1; D unclear. DNA of the CDR3: TGTGCCAGCAGTCAGGACGGGAACACTGAAGCTTTCTTT. It translates to CASSQDGNTEAFF. The entire variable domain, with the rest obtained from reference TRBV3-1 and TRBJ1-1, is as follows: DTAVSQTPKYLVTQMGNDKSIKCEQNLGHDTMYWYKQDSKKFLKIMFSYNNKELIINETVPNRFSPKSPDKAHLNLHINSLELGDSAVYFCASSQDGNTEAFFGQGTRLTVV.